This TCR beta chain was found in a study of cytomegalovirus exposure and HLA in healthy donors. The germline CDR1 and CDR2 sequences are MDHEN and SYDVKM. This CDR3 has 17 amino acids. J gave up 4 bases and V 2 bases, and 8 bases lay outside the gene matches. This PCR relied on a set of 60 Vbeta primers and 13 Jbeta primers. Data came from immunoSEQ multiplex PCR; TCRdb stores just in-frame clones and leaves some out. The sample lists approximately 110,000 clones, 77% occurring once. The V gene is TRBV28, the J gene TRBJ1-6; TRBD1 aligns across 7 bases. Sequencing was carried out using PBMCs. The sequence was collected from a human donor in good health. The CDR3 DNA reads as TGTGCCAGCAGTTTACCCCCGGGACAGACTTATAATTCACCCCTCCACTTT. Encoded protein: CASSLPPGQTYNSPLHF.